This T cell receptor (beta chain) was obtained from a study of CD8 T cells in ankylosing spondylitis. This CDR3 is built from 16 residues. Germline CDR1 and CDR2: MGHRA and YSYEKL. V dropped 3 bases and J dropped 0 bases, with 12 bases sitting between them. A few counts support this clonotype. Its antigen is unidentified. TCRdb analysed the 5' RACE reads with MiXCR anew, one entry per CDR3 protein. The table includes about 500,000 distinct CDR3 sequences, about an eighth detected once. Study-level results: For ankylosing spondylitis blood, a TCR beta motif of 7 to 9 highly homologous variants appeared characteristic.

The receptor comes from a male donor with ankylosing spondylitis. The material sequenced was blood, either unsorted or a sorted T cell fraction (not recorded which). The rearrangement uses TRBV4-1 and TRBJ1-3; tentatively, D is TRBD1 (5 bases). This chain's CDR3 is CASSQREGNSGNTIYF. CDR3 bases: TGCGCCAGCAGCCAGAGGGAGGGGAACTCTGGAAACACCATATATTTT.